The rows below give T cell receptor beta chains drawn from one sample of a study of T cells expressing NK-cell markers. TCRdb re-called the 5' RACE reads; every CDR3 protein appears as one record, without DNA. The listing contains about 410,000 distinct CDR3 sequences. The sequencing sample was made of blood T cells: a sorted CD56 or NKG2C T cell subset, CD4+ or CD8+ T cells, or bulk PBMC T cells (not recorded which). Source of these receptors: a woman between 50 and 59 years old in good health. CDR3s include the opening cysteine and the closing phenylalanine or tryptophan.

V,J,CDR3
TRBV12-3/TRBV12-4,TRBJ1-2,CASSQGIGYTF
TRBV9,TRBJ2-3,CASSFPNGGGGTDTQYF
TRBV7-2,TRBJ2-7,CASSSALNSYEQYF
TRBV5-6,TRBJ2-5,CASSRQGTEETQYF
TRBV20-1,TRBJ1-2,CSASHGRQSHGYTF
TRBV7-8,TRBJ2-2,CASSYGTLNTGELFF
TRBV20-1,TRBJ2-1,CSARGGTPLNEQFF
TRBV10-3,TRBJ2-1,CAISDGQETYNEQFF
TRBV6-2/TRBV6-3,TRBJ2-7,CASRDRSGATYEQYF
TRBV5-1,TRBJ2-1,CASSLMIDNEQFF
TRBV3-1,TRBJ2-1,CASSQSHSGNEQFF
TRBV12-3/TRBV12-4,TRBJ2-1,CASSLVQGARNEQFF
TRBV29-1,TRBJ1-2,CSALSGSYGYTF
TRBV4-2,TRBJ2-1,CASSQPLSGNEQFF
TRBV11-2,TRBJ1-6,CASSREAGAVNSPLHF
TRBV4-1,TRBJ1-5,CASSQGGAITGVYQPQHF
TRBV20-1,TRBJ1-2,CSARPTVASYGYTF
TRBV7-9,TRBJ1-5,CAIQRDSQPQHF
TRBV12-3/TRBV12-4,TRBJ2-7,CASSLGGARNEQYF
TRBV20-1,TRBJ2-3,CSARDAGVEGYTQYF
TRBV7-8,TRBJ1-5,CASSSAPNQPQHF
TRBV20-1,TRBJ1-1,CSARRHWTEAFF
TRBV6-6,TRBJ2-3,CASRPSGRFTDTQYF
TRBV15,TRBJ2-2,CATSRDLRPNTGELFF
TRBV20-1,TRBJ2-3,CSARVVTSSTDTQYF
TRBV6-2/TRBV6-3,TRBJ1-1,CASSYSYGNTEAFF
TRBV5-5,TRBJ1-1,CASCRVLNTEAFF
TRBV29-1,TRBJ1-2,CSVDYSGTGTFYGYTF
TRBV7-6,TRBJ1-1,CASSQGRSNTEAFF
TRBV12-3/TRBV12-4,TRBJ2-7,CASSLFQGISLQQYF
TRBV12-3/TRBV12-4,TRBJ2-1,CASSLAAGTSGLNEQFF
TRBV5-1,TRBJ2-2,CASSPTVQPNTGELFF
TRBV12-3/TRBV12-4,TRBJ2-7,CASRPRTGNPYEQYF
TRBV18,TRBJ2-3,CASSPGKDTQYF
TRBV5-6,TRBJ1-5,CASSFWGSNQPQHF
TRBV5-5,TRBJ2-2,CASSLGDTETGELFF
TRBV5-1,TRBJ2-5,CASSSLAGRETQYF
TRBV12-5,TRBJ1-2,CASGLDRADGYTF
TRBV20-1,TRBJ2-7,CSARGVSEQYF
TRBV7-8,TRBJ2-1,CASSLVRGGGKREQFF
TRBV5-4,TRBJ2-2,CASSGGQGNYGELFF
TRBV4-1,TRBJ1-3,CASSLRQGAVGNTIYF